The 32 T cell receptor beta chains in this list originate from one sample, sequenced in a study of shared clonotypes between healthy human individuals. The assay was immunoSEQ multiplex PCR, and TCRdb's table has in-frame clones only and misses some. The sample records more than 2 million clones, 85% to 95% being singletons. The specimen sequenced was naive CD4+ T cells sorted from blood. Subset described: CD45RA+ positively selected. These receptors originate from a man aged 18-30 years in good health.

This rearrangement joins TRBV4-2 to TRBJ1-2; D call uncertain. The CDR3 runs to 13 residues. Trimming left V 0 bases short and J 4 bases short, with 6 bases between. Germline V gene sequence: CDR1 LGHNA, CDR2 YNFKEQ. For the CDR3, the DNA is TGTGCCAGCAGCCAAGATTCGAGCTATGGCTACACCTTC. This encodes CASSQDSSYGYTF.

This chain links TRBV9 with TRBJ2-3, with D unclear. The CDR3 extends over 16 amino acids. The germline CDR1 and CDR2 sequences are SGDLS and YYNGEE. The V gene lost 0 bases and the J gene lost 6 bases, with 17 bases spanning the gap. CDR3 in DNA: TGTGCCAGCAGCGTAGGAAACCCGTTGCACACGGATACGCAGTATTTT. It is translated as CASSVGNPLHTDTQYF.

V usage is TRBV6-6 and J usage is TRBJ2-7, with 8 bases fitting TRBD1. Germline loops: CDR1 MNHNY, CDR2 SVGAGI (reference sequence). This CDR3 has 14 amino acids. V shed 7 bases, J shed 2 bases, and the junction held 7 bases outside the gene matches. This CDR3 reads CASTAGTGTYEQYF. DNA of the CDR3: TGTGCCAGCACCGCCGGGACAGGCACCTACGAGCAGTACTTC.

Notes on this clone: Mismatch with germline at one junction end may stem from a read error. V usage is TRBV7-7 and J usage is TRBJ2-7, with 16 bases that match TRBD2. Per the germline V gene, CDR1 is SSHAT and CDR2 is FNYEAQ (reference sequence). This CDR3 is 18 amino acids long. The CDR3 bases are TGTGCTAGCAGCAAGGCCGGGACTAGCGGGAGGGAGGCCTACGAGCAGTACTTC. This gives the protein CASSKAGTSGREAYEQYF.

As DNA, the CDR3 is TGTGCCATCAGTGAGTCAACACTGGGCCAAGAGACCCAGTACTTC. Protein sequence: CAISESTLGQETQYF. This chain uses TRBV10-3 with TRBJ2-5; D is undetermined. V lost 0 bases, J lost 1 base, and 9 bases lay in between. CDR1 is ENHRY and CDR2 is SYGVKD in the germline V gene. This CDR3 comprises 15 residues.

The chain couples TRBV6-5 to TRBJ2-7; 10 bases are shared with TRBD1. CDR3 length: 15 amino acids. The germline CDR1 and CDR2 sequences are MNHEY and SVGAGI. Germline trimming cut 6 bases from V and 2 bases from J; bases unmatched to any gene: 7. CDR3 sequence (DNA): TGTGCCAGCAGGCCTCAGGGACAGGGGACCTACGAGCAGTACTTC. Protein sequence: CASRPQGQGTYEQYF.

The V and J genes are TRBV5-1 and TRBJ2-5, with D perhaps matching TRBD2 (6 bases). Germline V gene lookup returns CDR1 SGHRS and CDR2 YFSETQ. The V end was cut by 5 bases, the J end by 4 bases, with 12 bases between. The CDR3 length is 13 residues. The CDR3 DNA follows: TGCGCCAGCAGGCCTAGCGTAGGAGAGACCCAGTACTTC. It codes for CASRPSVGETQYF.

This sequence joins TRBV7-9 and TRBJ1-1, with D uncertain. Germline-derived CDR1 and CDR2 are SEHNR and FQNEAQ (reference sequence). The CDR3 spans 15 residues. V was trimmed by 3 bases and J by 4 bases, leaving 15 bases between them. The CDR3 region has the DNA TGTGCCAGCAGCTTTTATATGAACAGTGGCACTGAAGCTTTCTTT. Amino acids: CASSFYMNSGTEAFF.

The chain's CDR3 is CASSRGTQETQYF. In DNA, the CDR3 is TGTGCCAGCAGCCGGGGGACACAAGAGACCCAGTACTTC. The chain uses TRBV4-2 and TRBJ2-5, with D perhaps TRBD1 (6 bases). V was cut by 4 bases and J by 2 bases, with 8 bases left in between. This CDR3 has 13 amino acids. Germline V gene lookup returns CDR1 LGHNA and CDR2 YNFKEQ.

The CDR3 coding sequence is TGCGCCAGCAGTCACGGGACTAGCGGAAAAGAGACCCAGTACTTC. It yields the protein CASSHGTSGKETQYF. The rearrangement uses TRBV4-1 and TRBJ2-5; 11 bases are shared with TRBD2. The CDR3 contains 15 residues. With V trimmed by 6 bases and J by 3 bases, 6 bases remained unmatched. Per germline, CDR1 MGHRA and CDR2 YSYEKL.

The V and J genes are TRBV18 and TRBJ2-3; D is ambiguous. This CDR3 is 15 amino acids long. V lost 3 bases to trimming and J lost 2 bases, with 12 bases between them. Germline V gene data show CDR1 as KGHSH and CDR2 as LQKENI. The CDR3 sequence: CASSPFGRDTDTQYF. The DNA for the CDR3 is TGTGCCAGCTCACCTTTTGGTAGGGACACAGATACGCAGTATTTT.

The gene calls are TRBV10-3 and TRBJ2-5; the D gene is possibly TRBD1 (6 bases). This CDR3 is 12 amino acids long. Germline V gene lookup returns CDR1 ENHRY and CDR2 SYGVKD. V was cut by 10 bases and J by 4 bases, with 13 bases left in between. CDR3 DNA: TGTGCCAGCCAGGGGTCAGGAGAGACCCAGTACTTC. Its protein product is CASQGSGETQYF.

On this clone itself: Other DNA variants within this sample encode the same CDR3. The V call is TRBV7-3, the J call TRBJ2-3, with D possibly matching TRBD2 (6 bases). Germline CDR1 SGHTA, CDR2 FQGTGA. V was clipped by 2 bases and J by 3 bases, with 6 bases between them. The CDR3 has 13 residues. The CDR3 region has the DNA TGTGCCAGCAGCTTAGGGGGGACAGATACGCAGTATTTT. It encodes CASSLGGTDTQYF. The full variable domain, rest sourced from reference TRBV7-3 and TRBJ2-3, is GAGVSQTPSNKVTEKGKYVELRCDPISGHTALYWYRQSLGQGPEFLIYFQGTGAADDSGLPNDRFFAVRPEGSVSTLKIQRTERGDSAVYLCASSLGGTDTQYFGPGTRLTVL.

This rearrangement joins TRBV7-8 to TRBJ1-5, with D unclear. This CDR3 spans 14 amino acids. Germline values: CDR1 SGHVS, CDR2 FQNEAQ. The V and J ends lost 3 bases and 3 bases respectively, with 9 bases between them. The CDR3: CASSFGQFNQPQHF. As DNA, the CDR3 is TGTGCCAGCAGCTTCGGGCAGTTCAATCAGCCCCAGCATTTT.

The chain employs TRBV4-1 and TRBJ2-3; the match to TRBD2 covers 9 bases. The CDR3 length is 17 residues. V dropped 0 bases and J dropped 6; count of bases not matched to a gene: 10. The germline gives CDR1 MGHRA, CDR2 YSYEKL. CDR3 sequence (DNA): TGCGCCAGCAGCCAAGAGCAAGGGGCGGGAGGGCCCGATACGCAGTATTTT. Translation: CASSQEQGAGGPDTQYF.

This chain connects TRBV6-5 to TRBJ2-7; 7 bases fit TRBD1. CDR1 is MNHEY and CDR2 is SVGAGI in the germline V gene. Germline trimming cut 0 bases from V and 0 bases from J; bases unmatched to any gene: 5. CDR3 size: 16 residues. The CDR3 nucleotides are TGTGCCAGCAGTTACTCGTACAGGGGAATCTCCTACGAGCAGTACTTC. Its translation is CASSYSYRGISYEQYF.

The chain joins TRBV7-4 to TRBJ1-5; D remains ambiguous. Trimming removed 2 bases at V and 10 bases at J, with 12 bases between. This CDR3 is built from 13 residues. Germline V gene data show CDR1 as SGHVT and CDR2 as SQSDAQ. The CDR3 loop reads CASSLMGISPQHF. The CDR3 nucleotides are TGTGCCAGCAGCTTAATGGGGATCAGCCCCCAGCATTTT.

CDR3 sequence: CASSQLTDTQYF. The CDR3 nucleotides are TGTGCCAGCAGCCAACTTACAGATACGCAGTATTTT. The rearrangement uses TRBV11-3 and TRBJ2-3, with unresolved D. This CDR3 has 12 amino acids. Germline V gene lookup returns CDR1 SGHNT and CDR2 YENEEA. Deletions cut 5 bases from V and 3 bases from J, with 6 bases between.

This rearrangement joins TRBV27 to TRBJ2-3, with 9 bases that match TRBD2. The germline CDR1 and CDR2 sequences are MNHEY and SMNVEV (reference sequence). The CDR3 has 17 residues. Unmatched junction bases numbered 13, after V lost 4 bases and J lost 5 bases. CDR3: CASSSRALAGPGDTQYF. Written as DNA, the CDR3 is TGTGCCAGCAGTTCCCGAGCCCTAGCGGGGCCTGGAGATACGCAGTATTTT.

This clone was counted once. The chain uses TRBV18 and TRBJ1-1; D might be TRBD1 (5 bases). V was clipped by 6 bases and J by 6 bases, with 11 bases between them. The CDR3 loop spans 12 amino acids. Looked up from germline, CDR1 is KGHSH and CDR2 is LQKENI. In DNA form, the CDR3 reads TGTGCCAGCTCCCCGGGGGGGGCTGAAGCTTTCTTT. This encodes CASSPGGAEAFF.

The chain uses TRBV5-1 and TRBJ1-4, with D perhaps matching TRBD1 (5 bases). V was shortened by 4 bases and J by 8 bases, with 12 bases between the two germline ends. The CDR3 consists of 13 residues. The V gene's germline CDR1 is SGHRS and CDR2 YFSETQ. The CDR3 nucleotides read TGCGCCAGCAGCCGTACAGGAGGGGAAAAACTGTTTTTT. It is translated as CASSRTGGEKLFF.

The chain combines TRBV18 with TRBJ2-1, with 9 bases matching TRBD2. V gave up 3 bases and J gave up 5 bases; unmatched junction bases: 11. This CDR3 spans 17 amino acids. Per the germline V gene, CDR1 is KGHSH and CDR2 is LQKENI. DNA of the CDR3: TGTGCCAGCTCACCCCCCGCGGCGGGAGGGCCCGACAATGAGCAGTTCTTC. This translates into CASSPPAAGGPDNEQFF.

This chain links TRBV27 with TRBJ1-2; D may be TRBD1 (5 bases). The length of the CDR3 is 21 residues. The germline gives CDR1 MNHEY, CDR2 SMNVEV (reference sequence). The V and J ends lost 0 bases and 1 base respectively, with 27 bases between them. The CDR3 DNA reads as TGTGCCAGCAGTTTATCGATCCCCTCCGGGACCCACTCGAGGGGTAACTATGGCTACACCTTC. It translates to CASSLSIPSGTHSRGNYGYTF.

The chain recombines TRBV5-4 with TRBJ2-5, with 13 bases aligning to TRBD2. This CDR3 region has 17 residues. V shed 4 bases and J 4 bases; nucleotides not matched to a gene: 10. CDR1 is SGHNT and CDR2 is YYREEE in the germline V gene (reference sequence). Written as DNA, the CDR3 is TGTGCCAGCAGCACCAGGACTAGCGGGGGCAGCCCAGAGACCCAGTACTTC. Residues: CASSTRTSGGSPETQYF. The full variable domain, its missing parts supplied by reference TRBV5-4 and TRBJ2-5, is ETGVTQSPTHLIKTRGQQVTLRCSSQSGHNTVSWYQQALGQGPQFIFQYYREEENGRGNFPPRFSGLQFPNYSSELNVNALELDDSALYLCASSTRTSGGSPETQYFGPGTRLLVL.

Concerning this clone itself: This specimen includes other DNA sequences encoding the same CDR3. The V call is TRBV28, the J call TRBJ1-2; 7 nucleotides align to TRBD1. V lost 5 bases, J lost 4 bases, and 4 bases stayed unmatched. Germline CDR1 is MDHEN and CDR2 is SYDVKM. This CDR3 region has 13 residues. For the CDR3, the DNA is TGTGCCAGCAGTCGGGACAGCTTCTATGGCTACACCTTC. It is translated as CASSRDSFYGYTF.

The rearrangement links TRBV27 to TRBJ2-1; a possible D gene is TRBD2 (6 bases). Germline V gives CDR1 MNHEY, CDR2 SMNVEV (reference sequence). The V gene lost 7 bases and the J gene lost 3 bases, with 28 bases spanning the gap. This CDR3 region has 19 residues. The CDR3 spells CASTPGAGTRAIGYNEQFF. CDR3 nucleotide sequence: TGTGCCAGCACCCCGGGAGCTGGGACTCGTGCGATTGGCTACAATGAGCAGTTCTTC.

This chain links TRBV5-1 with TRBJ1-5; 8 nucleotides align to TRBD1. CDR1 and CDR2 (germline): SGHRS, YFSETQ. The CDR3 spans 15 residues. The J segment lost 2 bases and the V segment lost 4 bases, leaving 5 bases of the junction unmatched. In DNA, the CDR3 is TGCGCCAGCAGCCCGAAGACAGGGGGCAATCAGCCCCAGCATTTT. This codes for CASSPKTGGNQPQHF.

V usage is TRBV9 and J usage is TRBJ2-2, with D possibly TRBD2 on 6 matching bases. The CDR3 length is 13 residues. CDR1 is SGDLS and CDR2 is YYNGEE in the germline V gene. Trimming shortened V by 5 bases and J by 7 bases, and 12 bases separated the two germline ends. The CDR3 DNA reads TGTGCCAGCAGGGAGGGAGTTTACGGGGAGCTGTTTTTT. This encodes CASREGVYGELFF.

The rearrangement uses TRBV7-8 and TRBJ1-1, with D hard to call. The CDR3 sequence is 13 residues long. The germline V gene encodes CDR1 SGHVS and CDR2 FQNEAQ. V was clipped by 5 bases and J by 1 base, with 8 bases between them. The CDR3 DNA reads TGTGCCAGCAGCCCCCAAACGAACACTGAAGCTTTCTTT. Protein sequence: CASSPQTNTEAFF.

The CDR3 DNA reads as TGTGCCAGCAGTTACACGAACGAAGGATCCTATGGCTACACCTTC. It yields the protein CASSYTNEGSYGYTF. V gene TRBV6-5 combines with J gene TRBJ1-2; D is uncertain. Per germline, CDR1 MNHEY and CDR2 SVGAGI. The CDR3 contains 15 residues. V was clipped by 2 bases and J by 4 bases, with 14 bases between them.

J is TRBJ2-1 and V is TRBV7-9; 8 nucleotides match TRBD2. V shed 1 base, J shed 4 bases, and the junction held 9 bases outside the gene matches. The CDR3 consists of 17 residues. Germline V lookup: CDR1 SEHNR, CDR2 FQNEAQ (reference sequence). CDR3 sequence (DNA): TGTGCCAGCAGCTTAGGTTCACTAGCGGATGTATACAATGAGCAGTTCTTC. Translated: CASSLGSLADVYNEQFF.

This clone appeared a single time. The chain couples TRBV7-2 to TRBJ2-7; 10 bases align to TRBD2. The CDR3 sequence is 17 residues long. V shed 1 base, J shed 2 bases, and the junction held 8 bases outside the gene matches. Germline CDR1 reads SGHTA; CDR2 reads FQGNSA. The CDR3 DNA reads TGTGCCAGCAGCTTAGTTATAGCGGGGGGATTAACCTACGAGCAGTACTTC. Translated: CASSLVIAGGLTYEQYF.